These 27 T cell receptor beta chains originate from one sample sequenced in a study of blood T cell repertoires in COVID-19. Produced via immunoSEQ multiplex PCR; TCRdb's table is partial and in-frame only. The sample contains tens of thousands of clones, 70% to 90% of which appear only once. Sequenced input: peripheral blood. These receptor sequences come from a man aged 35 to 55 with acute or convalescent COVID-19.

The rearrangement links TRBV4-2 to TRBJ1-4, with no clear D. This CDR3 comprises 15 residues. V was cut by 1 base and J by 5 bases, with 11 bases left in between. Germline assignment: CDR1 LGHNA and CDR2 YNFKEQ. In nucleotides, the CDR3 is TGTGCCAGCAGCCAAGTTCGAGAATACAATGAAAAACTGTTTTTT. Translating it yields CASSQVREYNEKLFF.

Turning to this clone: A read error may account for a junction end that differs from germline. Here the CDR3 reads CASSQDSFQPQHF. The CDR3 DNA reads as TGTGCCAGCAGTCAAGACAGTTTTCAGCCCCAGCATTTT. The chain combines TRBV3-1 (or the pseudogene TRBV3-2) with TRBJ1-5, with TRBD1 as a possible D gene (5 bases). Looked up from germline, CDR1 is LGHDT and CDR2 is YNNKEL (reference sequence). The CDR3 totals 13 residues.

This clone was seen a handful of times. This chain connects TRBV28 to TRBJ1-4, with D possibly being TRBD1 (6 bases). Per the germline V gene, CDR1 is MDHEN and CDR2 is SYDVKM. The germline V and J ends were trimmed by 6 bases and 0 bases, with 8 bases remaining between them. The CDR3 loop spans 14 amino acids. For the CDR3, the DNA is TGTGCCAGCAGCACAGGGACAACTAATGAAAAACTGTTTTTT. Protein product: CASSTGTTNEKLFF.

This clone was observed once. The chain is built from TRBV5-3 and TRBJ1-5; 7 bases map to TRBD1. Being an ORF, TRBV5-3 has a function that is uncertain. Trimming cost V 4 bases and J 0 bases; bases outside gene matches: 19. There are 20 residues in the CDR3. The DNA for the CDR3 is TGTGCCAGAAGCCGTAAATGGGATTGGGACAGACCCTATAGCAATCAGCCCCAGCATTTT. Its protein is CARSRKWDWDRPYSNQPQHF.

V gene TRBV5-1 combines with J gene TRBJ2-6, with TRBD1 identical over 10 bases. The ends lost 1 base at V and 0 bases at J; junction bases unmatched: 7. Germline loops: CDR1 SGHRS, CDR2 YFSETQ. The CDR3 loop spans 19 amino acids. CDR3 in amino acids: CASSLRRQGADSGANVLTF. The CDR3 DNA reads as TGCGCCAGCAGCTTGCGAAGACAGGGGGCCGACTCTGGGGCCAACGTCCTGACTTTC.

J is TRBJ1-1 and V is TRBV6-1, with TRBD1 matching 7 bases. The CDR3 runs 15 residues. Losses at the gene ends were 7 bases for V and 6 bases for J; bases not matched to a gene: 14. Germline lookup yields CDR1 MNHNS and CDR2 SASEGT. As DNA, the CDR3 is TGTGCCAGCACTTCCAGGGGGTTGGAGGAGGCTGAAGCTTTCTTT. Translated, it gives CASTSRGLEEAEAFF.

This rearrangement joins TRBV7-2 to TRBJ1-3; D not resolved. Germline V gives CDR1 SGHTA, CDR2 FQGNSA. The CDR3 runs 14 residues. Trimming cost V 2 bases and J 2 bases, with 7 bases left between them. CDR3 residues: CASSLLVAGNTIYF. The CDR3, as DNA: TGTGCCAGCAGCTTATTGGTAGCTGGAAACACCATATATTTT.

The rearrangement joins TRBV6-5 to TRBJ2-7; 9 bases are shared with TRBD2. Looked up from germline, CDR1 is MNHEY and CDR2 is SVGAGI. The V segment lost 5 bases and the J segment 5 bases; nucleotides outside the gene matches: 1. This CDR3 comprises 12 residues. CDR3 sequence reads: CASSIAGDEQYF. DNA of the CDR3: TGTGCCAGCAGTATAGCGGGAGACGAGCAGTACTTC.

CDR3 loop: CASIPRGQSYGYTF. The CDR3 DNA is TGTGCCAGTATCCCCCGGGGACAGAGCTATGGCTACACCTTC. This sequence joins TRBV19 and TRBJ1-2; TRBD1 matches at 7 bases. The CDR3 runs to 14 residues. Germline trimming cut 7 bases from V and 4 bases from J; bases unmatched to any gene: 9. CDR1 LNHDA and CDR2 SQIVND come from the germline V gene (reference sequence). Drawing the rest from reference TRBV19 and TRBJ1-2, the complete variable domain is DGGITQSPKYLFRKEGQNVTLSCEQNLNHDAMYWYRQDPGQGLRLIYYSQIVNDFQKGDIAEGYSVSREKKESFPLTVTSAQKNPTAFYLCASIPRGQSYGYTFGSGTRLTVV.

The V call is TRBV9, the J call TRBJ2-3; 9 positions match TRBD1. With V trimmed by 0 bases and J by 6 bases, 8 bases remained unmatched. Germline V gene sequence: CDR1 SGDLS, CDR2 YYNGEE. This CDR3 is built from 16 residues. Written as DNA, the CDR3 is TGTGCCAGCAGCGTAGCTTTGGGACAGGGTTCCGATACGCAGTATTTT. Its translation is CASSVALGQGSDTQYF.

The chain links TRBV11-2 to TRBJ1-3; no clear D gene. V was pared by 0 bases and J by 5 bases, with 8 bases between. Germline assignment: CDR1 SGHAT and CDR2 FQNNGV. The CDR3 is made up of 14 amino acids. The CDR3 reads CASSLEANRNTIYF. For the CDR3, the DNA is TGTGCCAGCAGCTTAGAAGCCAACCGAAACACCATATATTTT.

The chain is built from TRBV9 and TRBJ1-3; D may be TRBD1 (6 bases). Looked up from germline, CDR1 is SGDLS and CDR2 is YYNGEE. V was shortened by 4 bases and J by 5 bases, with 19 bases between the two germline ends. The CDR3 runs 16 residues. Here the CDR3 DNA reads TGTGCCAGCAGCCCTTTCGTCGGGACAACAAGAAACACCATATATTTT. This gives the protein CASSPFVGTTRNTIYF. The full variable domain, in which reference TRBV9 and TRBJ1-3 provide the parts outside the CDR3, is DSGVTQTPKHLITATGQRVTLRCSPRSGDLSVYWYQQSLDQGLQFLIQYYNGEERAKGNILERFSAQQFPDLHSELNLSSLELGDSALYFCASSPFVGTTRNTIYFGEGSWLTVV.

The chain couples TRBV9 to TRBJ2-2; 7 nucleotides agree with TRBD1. Unmatched junction bases numbered 13, after V lost 3 bases and J lost 5 bases. The CDR3 totals 17 residues. Per germline, CDR1 SGDLS and CDR2 YYNGEE. CDR3 DNA sequence: TGTGCCAGCAGCGACCGACAAGACAGGGCTAGGACCGGGGAGCTGTTTTTT. The encoded protein is CASSDRQDRARTGELFF.

Only a few counts were recorded for this clone. This rearrangement joins TRBV11-3 to TRBJ2-1; 10 bases are shared with TRBD2. In germline, CDR1 is SGHNT, CDR2 YENEEA. The CDR3 loop spans 15 amino acids. V lost 1 base to trimming and J lost 9 bases; unmatched junction nucleotides: 6. CDR3 residues: CASSLASGGAGEQFF. The CDR3, as DNA: TGTGCCAGCAGCTTAGCCAGCGGGGGGGCCGGTGAGCAGTTCTTC.

This chain links TRBV19 with TRBJ1-3, with D unclear. Germline V gene sequence: CDR1 LNHDA, CDR2 SQIVND (reference sequence). Trimming took off 1 base at V and 0 bases at J, with 7 bases between the two ends. The CDR3 totals 15 residues. This CDR3 reads CASSIVGSSGNTIYF. CDR3 sequence (DNA): TGTGCCAGTAGTATAGTGGGCAGCTCTGGAAACACCATATATTTT. Combining the CDR3 with reference TRBV19 and TRBJ1-3 gives the whole variable domain DGGITQSPKYLFRKEGQNVTLSCEQNLNHDAMYWYRQDPGQGLRLIYYSQIVNDFQKGDIAEGYSVSREKKESFPLTVTSAQKNPTAFYLCASSIVGSSGNTIYFGEGSWLTVV.

This rearrangement joins TRBV2 to TRBJ2-1, with 8 bases identical to TRBD2. Germline V gives CDR1 SNHLY, CDR2 FYNNEI. V trimming: 5 bases; J trimming: 0 bases; junction bases outside the gene matches: 9. The CDR3 loop spans 17 amino acids. The CDR3 sequence: CASSFALAESSYNEQFF. CDR3 nucleotides: TGTGCCAGCAGTTTCGCACTAGCGGAGAGCTCCTACAATGAGCAGTTCTTC.

The chain employs TRBV6-2 or TRBV6-3 and TRBJ2-1; tentatively, D is TRBD2 (5 bases). Germline V gives CDR1 MNHEY, CDR2 SVGEGT. Trimming cost V 7 bases and J 8 bases, with 12 bases left between them. The CDR3 covers 12 residues. The CDR3: CASNPEGHEQFF. In nucleotides, the CDR3 is TGTGCCAGCAACCCCGAGGGTCATGAGCAGTTCTTC.

V is TRBV29-1 and J is TRBJ1-4, with TRBD1 matching 7 bases. This CDR3 has 15 residues. Germline CDR1 and CDR2: SQVTM and ANQGSEA. J gave up 3 bases and V 3 bases, and 7 bases lay outside the gene matches. The CDR3 nucleotides read TGCAGCGTTGAGGATGGGACAGCTTCTAATGAAAAACTGTTTTTT. This encodes CSVEDGTASNEKLFF.

The rearrangement joins TRBV4-2 to TRBJ2-7; D is possibly TRBD1 (6 bases). V was shortened by 0 bases and J by 2 bases, with 23 bases between the two germline ends. This CDR3 has 19 amino acids. Germline lookup yields CDR1 LGHNA and CDR2 YNFKEQ. The CDR3 here is CASSQDVGQQGWITYEQYF. As DNA, the CDR3 is TGTGCCAGCAGCCAAGATGTGGGCCAACAGGGTTGGATTACCTACGAGCAGTACTTC.

The chain is built from TRBV19 and TRBJ1-1, with 8 bases that match TRBD1. The CDR3 loop spans 15 amino acids. Germline CDR1 LNHDA, CDR2 SQIVND (reference sequence). V shed 8 bases and J 4 bases; nucleotides not matched to a gene: 12. CDR3 sequence reads: CASRRTGLSGTEAFF. The CDR3 nucleotides read TGTGCCAGTCGTAGGACAGGGCTGTCAGGCACTGAAGCTTTCTTT.

This clone was observed a single time. The gene calls are TRBV5-1 and TRBJ1-2, with D perhaps matching TRBD1 (5 bases). Trimming removed 0 bases from V and 0 bases from J, with 12 bases in between. There are 16 residues in the CDR3. The germline V gene has CDR1 SGHRS and CDR2 YFSETQ. This chain's CDR3 is CASSLAGGSANYGYTF. The CDR3 DNA follows: TGCGCCAGCAGCTTGGCCGGGGGATCCGCTAACTATGGCTACACCTTC.

J is TRBJ1-5 and V is TRBV10-3; weak D call: TRBD1 (5 bases). CDR1 and CDR2 (germline): ENHRY, SYGVKD. With 3 bases removed from V and 5 bases from J, the gap between germline ends came to 11 bases. This CDR3 has 14 residues. The chain's CDR3 is CAISDGQGYQPQHF. Here the CDR3 DNA reads TGTGCCATCAGTGACGGGCAGGGCTATCAGCCCCAGCATTTT.

A few counts support this clone. Different DNA sequences within this sample yield the same CDR3. The CDR3 nucleotides are TGTGCCAGTAGCGACACCTCAACTAATGAAAAACTGTTTTTT. It specifies CASSDTSTNEKLFF. The gene calls are TRBV19 and TRBJ1-4; D not resolved. The CDR3 loop spans 14 amino acids. Trimming shortened V by 6 bases and J by 0 bases, and 8 bases separated the two germline ends. Germline CDR1 and CDR2: LNHDA and SQIVND (reference sequence).

The chain recombines TRBV14 with TRBJ2-1, with 9 bases identical to TRBD1. The CDR3 runs 15 residues. Germline lookup yields CDR1 SGHDN and CDR2 FVKESK. With V trimmed by 7 bases and J by 5 bases, 9 bases remained unmatched. The chain's CDR3 is CASTKRQGENNEQFF. As DNA, the CDR3 is TGTGCCAGCACGAAAAGACAGGGGGAGAACAATGAGCAGTTCTTC. Full variable domain (missing parts from reference TRBV14 and TRBJ2-1): EAGVTQFPSHSVIEKGQTVTLRCDPISGHDNLYWYRRVMGKEIKFLLHFVKESKQDESGMPNNRFLAERTGGTYSTLKVQPAELEDSGVYFCASTKRQGENNEQFFGPGTRLTVL.

The chain recombines TRBV2 with TRBJ1-2; no firm D call. The CDR3 loop spans 14 amino acids. In germline, CDR1 is SNHLY, CDR2 FYNNEI. Deletions cut 7 bases from V and 8 bases from J, with 20 bases between. The CDR3 nucleotides are TGTGCCAGCACTCAAAGGGAGGGTATCGGGGGCTACACCTTC. Its protein product is CASTQREGIGGYTF.

The chain is built from TRBV7-9 and TRBJ2-1; D perhaps matches TRBD2 (6 bases). CDR3 size: 15 residues. Germline CDR1 SEHNR, CDR2 FQNEAQ (reference sequence). Trimming took off 5 bases at V and 4 bases at J, with 15 bases between the two ends. Here the CDR3 reads CASSPSASPYNEQFF. The CDR3 DNA follows: TGTGCCAGCAGCCCTAGCGCGTCCCCATACAATGAGCAGTTCTTC.

The chain couples TRBV27 to TRBJ2-7; 10 bases fit TRBD1. This CDR3 contains 15 residues. CDR1 is MNHEY, CDR2 SMNVEV, per germline (reference sequence). V trimming: 5 bases; J trimming: 1 base; junction bases outside the gene matches: 5. The CDR3 is CASSPRQGASYEQYF. The CDR3 region has the DNA TGTGCCAGCAGTCCGAGACAGGGGGCTTCCTACGAGCAGTACTTC.